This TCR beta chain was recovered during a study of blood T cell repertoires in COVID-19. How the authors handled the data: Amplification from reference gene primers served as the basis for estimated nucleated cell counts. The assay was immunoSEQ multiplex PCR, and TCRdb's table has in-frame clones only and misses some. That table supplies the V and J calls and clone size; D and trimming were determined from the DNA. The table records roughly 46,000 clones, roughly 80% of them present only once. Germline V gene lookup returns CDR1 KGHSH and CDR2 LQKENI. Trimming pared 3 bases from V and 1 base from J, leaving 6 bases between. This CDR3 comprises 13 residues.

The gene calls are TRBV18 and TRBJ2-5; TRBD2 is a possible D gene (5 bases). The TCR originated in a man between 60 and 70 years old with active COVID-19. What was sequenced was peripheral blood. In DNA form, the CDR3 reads TGTGCCAGCTCACCGGACTTCCAAGAGACCCAGTACTTC. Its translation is CASSPDFQETQYF.